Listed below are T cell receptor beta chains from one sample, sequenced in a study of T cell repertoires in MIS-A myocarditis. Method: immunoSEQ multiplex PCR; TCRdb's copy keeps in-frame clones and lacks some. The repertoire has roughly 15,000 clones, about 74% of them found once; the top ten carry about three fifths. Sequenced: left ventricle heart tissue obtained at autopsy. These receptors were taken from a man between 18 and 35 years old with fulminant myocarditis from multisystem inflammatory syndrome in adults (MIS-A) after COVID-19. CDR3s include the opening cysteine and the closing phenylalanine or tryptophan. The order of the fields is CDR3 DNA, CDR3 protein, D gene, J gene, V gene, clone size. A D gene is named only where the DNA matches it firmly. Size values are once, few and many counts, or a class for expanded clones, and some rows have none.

CDR3 DNA: TGTGCCAGCCAGCAGGGCGAGCAGTACTTC
CDR3 protein: CASQQGEQYF
D gene: NA
J gene: TRBJ2-7
V gene: TRBV28
clone size: NA

CDR3 DNA: TGCGCCAGCAGCCAAGATGGGAGGGGGGGGAGCAATCAGCCCCAGCATTTT
CDR3 protein: CASSQDGRGGSNQPQHF
D gene: NA
J gene: TRBJ1-5
V gene: TRBV4-3
clone size: NA

CDR3 DNA: TGCGCCAGCAGCCGGCAGGCGACCCTAGAAGCTTTCTTT
CDR3 protein: CASSRQATLEAFF
D gene: NA
J gene: TRBJ1-1
V gene: TRBV4-1
clone size: once

CDR3 DNA: TGTGCCAGCAGCTTAGCGATGGCAGTTCAGCCCCAGCATTTT
CDR3 protein: CASSLAMAVQPQHF
D gene: NA
J gene: TRBJ1-5
V gene: TRBV7-2
clone size: NA

CDR3 DNA: TGTGCCAGCAGCTTATTTCAGATGATGGGACAGGGCGATGAGCAGTTCTTC
CDR3 protein: CASSLFQMMGQGDEQFF
D gene: TRBD1
J gene: TRBJ2-1
V gene: TRBV5-6
clone size: NA

CDR3 DNA: TGTGCCAGCAGTTCCGACAGAGCCCTGACACCCCTCCACTTT
CDR3 protein: CASSSDRALTPLHF
D gene: NA
J gene: TRBJ1-6
V gene: TRBV6-5
clone size: NA

CDR3 DNA: TGTGCCAGCAGCGACCTTAACACTGAAGCTTTCTTT
CDR3 protein: CASSDLNTEAFF
D gene: NA
J gene: TRBJ1-1
V gene: TRBV7-8
clone size: medium-sized

CDR3 DNA: TGTGCCAGCAGCGTAGTAGGAGGTTCCGGGGAGCTGTTTTTT
CDR3 protein: CASSVVGGSGELFF
D gene: NA
J gene: TRBJ2-2
V gene: TRBV9
clone size: NA

CDR3 DNA: TGTGCCAGCAGTCCCAGGGGATTCGGCTCACCCCTCCACTTT
CDR3 protein: CASSPRGFGSPLHF
D gene: NA
J gene: TRBJ1-6
V gene: TRBV6-5
clone size: NA

CDR3 DNA: TGTGCCAGCAGCTTGGTAGGGGCGCTCTCTGGGGCCAACGTCCTGACTTTC
CDR3 protein: CASSLVGALSGANVLTF
D gene: NA
J gene: TRBJ2-6
V gene: TRBV11-2
clone size: NA

CDR3 DNA: TGTGCCAGCAGTGGCTTATCCCGGGACAGCTCCTACGAGCAGTACTTC
CDR3 protein: CASSGLSRDSSYEQYF
D gene: TRBD1
J gene: TRBJ2-7
V gene: TRBV27
clone size: NA

CDR3 DNA: TGCGCCAGCAGCCTACAGGGGACGGCCCGCACAGATACGCAGTATTTT
CDR3 protein: CASSLQGTARTDTQYF
D gene: TRBD1
J gene: TRBJ2-3
V gene: TRBV5-1
clone size: NA

CDR3 DNA: TGTGCCAGCAGCGCCTTGTTCGGCCGTTCCTACAATGAGCAGTTCTTC
CDR3 protein: CASSALFGRSYNEQFF
D gene: NA
J gene: TRBJ2-1
V gene: TRBV5-6
clone size: NA

CDR3 DNA: TGTGCCAGCAGCAACCACCAGCTGTCTGGCTACACCTTC
CDR3 protein: CASSNHQLSGYTF
D gene: NA
J gene: TRBJ1-2
V gene: TRBV12-3/TRBV12-4
clone size: NA

CDR3 DNA: TGTGCCAGCAGCCAAGGAGGGGGGGGCGAATACGAGCAGTACTTC
CDR3 protein: CASSQGGGGEYEQYF
D gene: NA
J gene: TRBJ2-7
V gene: TRBV11-1
clone size: NA

CDR3 DNA: TGTGCCAGCAGCTTTACATCACACAGAGATACGCAGTATTTT
CDR3 protein: CASSFTSHRDTQYF
D gene: NA
J gene: TRBJ2-3
V gene: TRBV5-4
clone size: few

CDR3 DNA: TGTGCCAGCAGTTACGAAGGTGGCACTGAAGCTTTCTTT
CDR3 protein: CASSYEGGTEAFF
D gene: NA
J gene: TRBJ1-1
V gene: TRBV6-5
clone size: NA

CDR3 DNA: TGTGCCAGCAGCCAAGATAGGACCCGACAGGGGCTCCAAGAGACCCAGTACTTC
CDR3 protein: CASSQDRTRQGLQETQYF
D gene: TRBD1
J gene: TRBJ2-5
V gene: TRBV4-2
clone size: few